The present TCR beta chain was sequenced within a study of T cell responses to AZD1222 COVID-19 vaccine (dated by TCRdb to 2020 to 2022). Some background on the complete study: AZD1222 recipients given second doses at about 4 weeks or at about 12 weeks were pooled, since spike-specific TCR depth and breadth were not found to differ between the two schedules. A total of 233 trial participants underwent TCR sequencing, of whom some 200 had received two doses of AZD1222 and some 25 had received two doses of the MenACWY control vaccine. Trial participants were enrolled into age subgroups of 18-55, 56-69 and 70-plus years, which contained about 150, 28 and 57 TCR-sequenced participants, respectively.

General conclusions and limits of the study: Participants were mostly white British and included more females than males, and it was suggested by the authors that clonal diversity may have been underestimated. Spike-specific TCR breadth and depth rose significantly after two AZD1222 doses compared with day 0 and with MenACWY recipients. The vaccine-associated CD4 TCRs covered the entire spike protein, and the dominant responses fell in regions 160-218 and 743-854. Conclusions about previously exposed vaccinees were limited because only 5 or 6 AZD1222 recipients were SARS-CoV-2 seropositive at baseline. Nearly half of unique spike-specific TCRs reportedly recognized epitopes outside regions mutated in the B.1.351 and B.1.1.7 variants. In the small 56-69-year group, the increase in depth fell short of significance, most likely because of low power. Because no day 14 peak-response samples were available, repertoires were characterized only after the peak T cell response.

The germline V end is reduced by 3 bases and the J end by 6 bases; junction bases left unmatched: 7. Reading from cysteine to phenylalanine, the CDR3 counts 15 amino acids. Left in the record is the CDR3 DNA by itself, 45 bases read in frame from the first base. The germline V gene specifies KGHSH as CDR1 and LQKENI as CDR2. The CDR3 regions of human TCRbeta chains were subjected to immunosequencing. As for how the authors treated the data: TCRs in the repertoires were matched against a reference library of SARS-CoV-2-specific TCRs that had been generated with the MIRA antigen-specificity platform. Breadth was defined as the fraction of unique TCRs that were SARS-CoV-2-associated. Depth was defined as the fraction of total T cells that were SARS-CoV-2-associated. Using the MIRA data, each spike-specific TCR was assigned both to the spike region to which the TCR was reactive and to a CD4 or CD8 class. Log10-transformed breadth and depth values were compared by one-way ANOVA with Sidak's multiple comparisons tests. Drawn from immuneACCESS, this table holds only the in-frame rearrangements with V and J called that TCRdb kept. Clones are partly lost; checked studies trace under half to an unresolved V gene and leave the rest unexplained. Clone size and V and J calls were adopted from that table, with D and trimming inferred from the DNA. The sample table holds over 85,000 clones, of which approximately 90% were seen once. In total, the top ten clones hold under 10% of the sample.

The time point label, read with the paper, signifies: baseline before first vaccination. Vaccinee samples were obtained from the UK trials COV001 and COV002, which included a single-blind randomized controlled phase 2/3 trial of AZD1222 (ChAdOx1 nCoV-19) in healthy adults. For TCRbeta chain sequencing, PBMC samples from trial participants were taken at day 0 and at day 28 after the second dose. A note on this clone: Which antigen it targets is not known. No base quality information exists; no much larger clone differs at one position.

The chain employs TRBV18 and TRBJ1-5, with 8 central nucleotides matching TRBD1. The input for sequencing was peripheral blood, taken on day 0 of AZD1222 vaccination. This receptor was obtained from an adult in good health. CDR3 reads: CASSPGDRGGQPQHF. The DNA is as follows: TGTGCCAGCTCACCGGGTGACAGGGGCGGTCAGCCCCAGCATTTT.